The 5 T cell receptor beta chains given below trace back to one sample, sequenced in a study of graft-versus-host responses after intestinal transplantation. Generated by immunoSEQ multiplex PCR, the TCRdb table keeps only in-frame clones and is missing some. The sample lists 1,500 to 2,000 clones, about 60% occurring once. Irradiated stimulators labeled with violet dye, about 200,000 in number, were plated with about 200,000 CFSE-labeled responders. Sequenced material: alloreactive CD8+ T cells from a mixed lymphocyte reaction culture, taken before transplantation. Subset here: CFSE-low proliferating T cells sorted from approximately six-day pre-transplant mixed lymphocyte reaction (GvH or HvG direction). These receptors all come from a human patient who was an organ donor for intestinal transplantation.

V usage is TRBV19 and J usage is TRBJ2-7; 8 bases fit TRBD2. This CDR3 has 14 amino acids. CDR1 is LNHDA and CDR2 is SQIVND in the germline V gene (reference sequence). The V segment lost 1 base and the J segment 2 bases; nucleotides outside the gene matches: 1. The CDR3 spells CASSIAGGPYEQYF. Here the CDR3 DNA reads TGTGCCAGTAGTATAGCGGGGGGGCCCTACGAGCAGTACTTC.

This clone was found a few times. The chain links TRBV27 to TRBJ2-7; no firm D call. Trimming left V 2 bases short and J 0 bases short, with 5 bases between. The CDR3 totals 13 residues. Germline V gene data show CDR1 as MNHEY and CDR2 as SMNVEV (reference sequence). DNA of the CDR3: TGTGCCAGCAGTTTACGGGTCTCCTACGAGCAGTACTTC. Translation gives CASSLRVSYEQYF.

This clone has a handful of counts. The chain carries TRBV15 and TRBJ2-7; D unclear. The ends were cut back, 6 bases at V and 0 bases at J, with 9 bases in the middle. CDR1 is LNHNV, CDR2 YYDKDF, per germline (reference sequence). CDR3 size: 13 residues. CDR3: CATRFGFSYEQYF. In nucleotides, the CDR3 is TGTGCCACCAGGTTCGGGTTCTCCTACGAGCAGTACTTC.

The genes are TRBV28 and TRBJ1-1; 9 bases match TRBD1. Germline V CDR1 and CDR2: MDHEN, SYDVKM. CDR3 size: 13 residues. Germline trimming cut 7 bases from V and 4 bases from J; bases unmatched to any gene: 4. The CDR3 DNA is TGTGCCAGCAATCCGGGACAGGGCACTGAAGCTTTCTTT. Amino acids: CASNPGQGTEAFF.

The count of this clone is one. V and J are TRBV7-2 and TRBJ2-7; D not certain. Deletions cut 3 bases from V and 1 base from J, with 7 bases between. CDR3 length: 13 residues. The germline V gene has CDR1 SGHTA and CDR2 FQGNSA. The CDR3 nucleotides are TGTGCCAGCAGCTTTTGGGCATCCTACGAGCAGTACTTC. It yields the protein CASSFWASYEQYF.